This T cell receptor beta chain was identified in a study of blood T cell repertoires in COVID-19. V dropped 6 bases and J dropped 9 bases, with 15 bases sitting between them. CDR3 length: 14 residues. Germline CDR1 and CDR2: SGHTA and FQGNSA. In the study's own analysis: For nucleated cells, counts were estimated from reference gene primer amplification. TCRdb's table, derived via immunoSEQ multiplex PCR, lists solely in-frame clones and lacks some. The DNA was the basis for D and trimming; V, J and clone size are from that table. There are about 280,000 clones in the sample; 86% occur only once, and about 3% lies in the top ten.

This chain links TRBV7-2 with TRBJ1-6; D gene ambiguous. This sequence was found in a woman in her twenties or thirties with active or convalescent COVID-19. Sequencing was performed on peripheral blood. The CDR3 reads CASSGGLSSSPLHF. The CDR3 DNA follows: TGTGCCAGCAGTGGCGGGTTGTCTAGTTCACCCCTCCACTTT.